Included here is one TCR beta chain sequence, with context. CDR3 length: 14 residues. The germline CDR1 and CDR2 sequences are MNHEY and SMNVEV (reference sequence). V was clipped by 11 bases and J by 7 bases, with 23 bases between them. Primed by a sample-barcoded 5' primer and a J-beta primer mix, a second PCR proceeded for 7 to 11 cycles. TCRdb re-derived calls from the 5' RACE reads in MiXCR, one entry per CDR3 protein. The table lists approximately 810,000 distinct CDR3 sequences, under 35% of them singletons, with 17% in the top ten. This sample is drawn from a study of blood T cells in healthy people across ages.

The sequence was collected from a woman older than 75 in good health. Sequenced: blood. The chain has TRBV27 and TRBJ1-2; weak D call: TRBD1 (6 bases). In nucleotides, the CDR3 is TGTGCCGTAGCGAAGGACAGAATGGCCTCTGGCTACACCTTC. Translation gives CAVAKDRMASGYTF.